This T cell receptor beta chain was captured in a study of blood T cell repertoires in COVID-19. The CDR3 sequence is 13 residues long. Germline V lookup: CDR1 SGHKS, CDR2 YYEKEE (reference sequence). The V end was cut by 5 bases, the J end by 1 base, with 9 bases between. Clones were read by immunoSEQ multiplex PCR, and TCRdb kept only the in-frame ones, dropping some. In the table there are 200,000 to 250,000 clones, roughly 84% of which are singletons. This sequence originates from a man in his forties or fifties with active or convalescent COVID-19. The gene calls are TRBV5-5 and TRBJ1-1; a weak D match, TRBD1 (6 bases). Source material: peripheral blood. CDR3 amino acids: CASRDSSNTEAFF. The CDR3 DNA follows: TGTGCCAGCAGGGACAGCTCGAACACTGAAGCTTTCTTT.